This TCR beta chain is drawn from a study of CD39 and CD103 CD8 tumor-infiltrating T cells. Findings and caveats of the study: Unlike DN TIL clonotypes, DP TIL clonotypes seldom appeared in blood.

As to this clone: No antigen is known for it.

V shed 6 bases, J shed 1 base, and the junction held 3 bases outside the gene matches. Germline V gives CDR1 MNHEY, CDR2 SVGAGI. The CDR3 length is 14 residues. Profiled with immunoSEQ multiplex PCR; TCRdb holds only in-frame clones, not every one. The sample yields thousands of clones, about 62% seen once. Patients were not receiving therapy at sample collection. Memory CD8 T cells were sorted as CD8+CD4-CD45RA-, any CCR7 status. This rearrangement joins TRBV6-5 to TRBJ2-3, with 8 bases aligning to TRBD1. This sequence was found in a human donor with head and neck squamous cell carcinoma. Sequencing used CD8+ T cells sorted from blood. Subset of the sample: total memory CD8 T cells (CD45RA-CCR7+/-) from blood or uninvolved lymph node. Here the CDR3 DNA reads TGTGCCAGCAGATCGGGACAGGGCACAGATACGCAGTATTTT. This sequence encodes CASRSGQGTDTQYF.